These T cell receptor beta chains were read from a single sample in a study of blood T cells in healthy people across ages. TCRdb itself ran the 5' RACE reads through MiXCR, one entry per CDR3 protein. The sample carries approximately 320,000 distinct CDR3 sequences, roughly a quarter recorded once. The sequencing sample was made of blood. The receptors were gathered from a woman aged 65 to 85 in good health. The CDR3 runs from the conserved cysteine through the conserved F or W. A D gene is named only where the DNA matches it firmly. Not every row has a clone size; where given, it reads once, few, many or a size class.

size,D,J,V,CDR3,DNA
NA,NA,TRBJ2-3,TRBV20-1,CSARAQAFPDTQYF,TGCAGTGCTAGGGCACAGGCATTTCCAGATACGCAGTATTTT
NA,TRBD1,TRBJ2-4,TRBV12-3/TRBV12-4,CASRGQGSFRAKDIQYF,TGTGCCAGCAGGGGACAGGGATCGTTTAGGGCCAAAGACATTCAGTACTTC
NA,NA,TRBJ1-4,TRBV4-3,CASSQDAGHRGTNEKLFF,TGCGCCAGCAGCCAAGACGCGGGTCACCGGGGGACTAATGAAAAACTGTTTTTT
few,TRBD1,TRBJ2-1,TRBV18,CASSPQGALNNEQFF,TGTGCCAGCTCACCACAGGGGGCGTTGAACAATGAGCAGTTCTTC
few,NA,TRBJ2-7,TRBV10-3,CAIGTAGYEQYF,TGTGCCATCGGTACCGCCGGCTACGAGCAGTACTTC
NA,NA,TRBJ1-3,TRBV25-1,CASRVASGNTIYF,TGTGCCAGCAGAGTGGCATCTGGAAACACCATATATTTT
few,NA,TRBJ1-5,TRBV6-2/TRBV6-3,CASSSILTGSNQPQHF,TGTGCCAGCAGTTCTATACTGACAGGCAGCAATCAGCCCCAGCATTTT
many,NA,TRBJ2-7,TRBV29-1,CSVEDLYEQYF,TGCAGCGTTGAAGATCTTTACGAGCAGTACTTC
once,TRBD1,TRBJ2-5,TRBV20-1,CSALGQNQETQYF,TGCAGTGCCCTGGGACAGAACCAAGAGACCCAGTACTTC
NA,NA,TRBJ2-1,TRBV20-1,CSARDQMGLSGNEQFF,TGCAGTGCTAGAGATCAAATGGGTTTGTCGGGCAATGAGCAGTTCTTC
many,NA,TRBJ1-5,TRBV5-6,CASSLRSGNTQPQHF,TGTGCCAGCAGCCTCCGGTCGGGCAATACTCAGCCCCAGCATTTT
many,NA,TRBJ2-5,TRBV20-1,CSAIQEETQYF,TGCAGTGCTATTCAGGAGGAGACCCAGTACTTC
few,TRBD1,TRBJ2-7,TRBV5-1,CASSLGGANRYEQYF,TGCGCCAGCAGCCTAGGGGGCGCAAACCGCTACGAGCAGTACTTC
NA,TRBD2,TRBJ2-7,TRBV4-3,CASSQDRSGGPWEQYF,TGCGCCAGCAGCCAAGATCGTAGCGGGGGTCCTTGGGAGCAGTACTTC
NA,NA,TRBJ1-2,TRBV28,CASSWAQDYGYTF,TGTGCCAGCAGTTGGGCGCAGGACTATGGCTACACCTTC
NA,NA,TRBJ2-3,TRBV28,CASSLSPNTDTQYF,TGTGCCAGCAGTTTATCCCCAAACACAGATACGCAGTATTTT
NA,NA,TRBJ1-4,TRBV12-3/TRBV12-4,CASSFSDWGEKLFF,TGTGCCAGCAGTTTCTCGGACTGGGGGGAAAAACTGTTTTTT
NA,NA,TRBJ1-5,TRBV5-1,CASSLVGGAGQPQHF,TGCGCCAGCAGCTTGGTCGGGGGGGCGGGACAGCCCCAGCATTTT
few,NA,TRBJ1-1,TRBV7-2,CASSGRGTESGTEAFF,TGTGCCAGCAGTGGGCGGGGGACGGAATCAGGCACTGAAGCTTTCTTT
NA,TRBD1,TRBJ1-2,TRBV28,CAIDRGQGYTF,TGTGCCATCGACAGGGGGCAAGGCTACACCTTC
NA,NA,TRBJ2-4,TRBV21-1,CASSKVRRLAKNIQYF,TGTGCCAGCAGCAAAGTAAGACGGTTAGCCAAAAACATTCAGTACTTC
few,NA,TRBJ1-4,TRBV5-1,CASSLSTSGGELFF,TGCGCCAGCAGCTTGTCGACCAGCGGGGGTGAACTGTTTTTT
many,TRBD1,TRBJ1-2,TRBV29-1,CSAAPGGERSAYGYTF,TGCAGCGCCGCGCCAGGGGGCGAGAGGTCGGCCTATGGCTACACCTTC
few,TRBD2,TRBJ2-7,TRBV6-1,CASSAGLAMDEQYF,TGTGCCAGCAGTGCTGGACTAGCGATGGACGAGCAGTACTTC
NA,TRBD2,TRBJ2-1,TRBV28,CASKSTSDKSFNEQFF,TGTGCCAGCAAGAGCACTAGCGACAAGTCCTTCAATGAGCAGTTCTTC
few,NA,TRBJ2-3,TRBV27,CASTTGGKNTQYF,TGTGCCAGCACAACAGGCGGGAAGAATACGCAGTATTTT
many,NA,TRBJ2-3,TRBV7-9,CASSSVSGSIPDTQYF,TGTGCCAGCAGCTCCGTTTCCGGGAGTATCCCAGATACGCAGTATTTT
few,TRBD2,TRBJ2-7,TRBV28,CASGFSYGTSGYEQYF,TGTGCCAGCGGTTTTTCCTACGGGACTAGCGGGTACGAGCAGTACTTC
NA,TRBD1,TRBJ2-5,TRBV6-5,CASSYSIGTGETQYF,TGTGCCAGCAGTTACTCGATTGGGACAGGGGAGACCCAGTACTTC
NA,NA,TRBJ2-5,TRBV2,CASSVDSLQETQYF,TGTGCCAGCAGTGTCGACAGTCTCCAAGAGACCCAGTACTTC
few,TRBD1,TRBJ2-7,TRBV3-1,CASSQGTGVYYEQYF,TGTGCCAGCAGCCAAGGGACAGGAGTTTACTACGAGCAGTACTTC
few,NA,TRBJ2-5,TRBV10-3,CAIRGAAYLETQYF,TGTGCCATCAGAGGGGCGGCGTACCTAGAGACCCAGTACTTC
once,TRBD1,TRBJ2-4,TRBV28,CASSYRGSKNIQYF,TGTGCCAGCAGTTACAGGGGTTCCAAAAACATTCAGTACTTC
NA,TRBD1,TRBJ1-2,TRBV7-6,CASSPQTGGNYGYTF,TGTGCCAGCAGCCCTCAGACAGGGGGCAACTATGGCTACACCTTC
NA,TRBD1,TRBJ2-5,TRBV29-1,CSDETRDRIQETQYF,TGCAGCGATGAGACCCGGGACAGGATCCAAGAGACCCAGTACTTC
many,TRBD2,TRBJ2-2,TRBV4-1,CASSQLGSGGKSGELFF,TGCGCCAGCAGCCAACTCGGCTCGGGGGGTAAATCCGGGGAGCTGTTTTTT
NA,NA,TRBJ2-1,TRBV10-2,CATGFSGYTYNEQFF,TGCGCCACCGGGTTTAGCGGTTATACCTACAATGAGCAGTTCTTC
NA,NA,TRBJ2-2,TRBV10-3,CAISELTGNTGELFF,TGTGCCATCAGTGAGTTAACAGGAAACACCGGGGAGCTGTTTTTT
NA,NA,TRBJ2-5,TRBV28,CASRPRRGQETQYF,TGTGCCAGCAGGCCTCGACGGGGCCAAGAGACCCAGTACTTC
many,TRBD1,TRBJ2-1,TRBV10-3,CAISGRTGVGDEQFF,TGTGCCATCAGTGGGCGGACAGGGGTAGGGGATGAGCAGTTCTTC
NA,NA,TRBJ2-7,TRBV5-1,CASSFNGASPAYEQYF,TGCGCCAGCAGCTTTAATGGAGCGTCGCCCGCCTACGAGCAGTACTTC
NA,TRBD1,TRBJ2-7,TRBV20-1,CSARGPGQRSSYEQYF,TGCAGTGCTAGAGGCCCGGGACAGAGGAGCTCCTACGAGCAGTACTTC
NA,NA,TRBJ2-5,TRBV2,CASSGVAGRQETQYF,TGTGCCAGCAGTGGTGTTGCGGGGCGCCAAGAGACCCAGTACTTC
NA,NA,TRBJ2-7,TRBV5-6,CASSRRGVSSYEQYF,TGTGCCAGCAGCCGCAGGGGGGTCAGCTCCTACGAGCAGTACTTC
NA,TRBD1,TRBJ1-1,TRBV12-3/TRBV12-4,CASSGQGTTEAFF,TGTGCCAGCAGCGGACAGGGGACCACTGAAGCTTTCTTT
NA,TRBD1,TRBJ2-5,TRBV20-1,CSAEKDRAETQYF,TGCAGTGCCGAAAAGGACAGGGCAGAGACCCAGTACTTC
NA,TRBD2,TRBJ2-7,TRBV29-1,CSVARGGDEQYF,TGCAGCGTAGCTCGGGGGGGAGACGAGCAGTACTTC
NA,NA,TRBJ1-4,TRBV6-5,CASSSTGSRAYEKLFF,TGTGCCAGCAGTTCCACGGGGAGCAGGGCCTATGAAAAACTGTTTTTT
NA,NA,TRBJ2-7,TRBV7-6,CASSSEAHEQYF,TGTGCCAGCAGCTCCGAAGCCCACGAGCAGTACTTC